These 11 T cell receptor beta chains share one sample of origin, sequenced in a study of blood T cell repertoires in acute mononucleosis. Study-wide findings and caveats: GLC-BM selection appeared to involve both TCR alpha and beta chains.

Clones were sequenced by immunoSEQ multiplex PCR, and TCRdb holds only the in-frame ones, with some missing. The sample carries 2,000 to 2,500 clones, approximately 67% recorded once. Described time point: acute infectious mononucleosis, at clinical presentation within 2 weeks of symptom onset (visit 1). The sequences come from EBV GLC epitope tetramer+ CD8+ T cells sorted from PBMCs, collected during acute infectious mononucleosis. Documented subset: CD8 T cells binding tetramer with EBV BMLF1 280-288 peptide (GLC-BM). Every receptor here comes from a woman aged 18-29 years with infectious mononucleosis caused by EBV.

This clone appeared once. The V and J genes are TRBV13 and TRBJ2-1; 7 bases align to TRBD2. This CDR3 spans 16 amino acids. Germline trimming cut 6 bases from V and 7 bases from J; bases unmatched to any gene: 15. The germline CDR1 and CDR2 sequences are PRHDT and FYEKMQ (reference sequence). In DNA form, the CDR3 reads TGTGCCAGCAGTTTATCAAGGGAGGGCCTCTGGAATGAGCAGTTCTTC. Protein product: CASSLSREGLWNEQFF.

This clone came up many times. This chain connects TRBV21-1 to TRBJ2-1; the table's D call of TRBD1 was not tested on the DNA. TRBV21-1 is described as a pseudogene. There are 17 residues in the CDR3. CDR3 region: CASSKRESAGVRNEQFF. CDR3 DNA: TGTGCCAGCAGCAAAAGGGAGTCGGCAGGGGTCCGCAATGAGCAGTTCTTC.

The CDR3 DNA sequence: TGTGCCAGCAGCGTAGGCCAACTAGCGGGGGGAGGGGAGACCCAGTACTTC. Encoded protein: CASSVGQLAGGGETQYF. This chain uses TRBV11-2 with TRBJ2-5; 12 bases are a match to TRBD2. The V gene end was trimmed by 5 bases and the J gene end by 5 bases; junction bases not matched to a gene: 12. The germline CDR1 and CDR2 sequences are SGHAT and FQNNGV. This CDR3 is built from 17 residues. The entire variable domain, with the rest obtained from reference TRBV11-2 and TRBJ2-5, is as follows: EAGVAQSPRYKIIEKRQSVAFWCNPISGHATLYWYQQILGQGPKLLIQFQNNGVVDDSQLPKDRFSAERLKGVDSTLKIQPAKLEDSAVYLCASSVGQLAGGGETQYFGPGTRLLVL.

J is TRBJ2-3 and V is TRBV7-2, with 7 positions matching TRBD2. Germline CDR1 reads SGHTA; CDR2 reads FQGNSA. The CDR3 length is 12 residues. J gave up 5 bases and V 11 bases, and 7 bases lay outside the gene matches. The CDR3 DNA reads TGTGCCGTGGGGGAGGGGCGAGATACGCAGTATTTT. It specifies CAVGEGRDTQYF.

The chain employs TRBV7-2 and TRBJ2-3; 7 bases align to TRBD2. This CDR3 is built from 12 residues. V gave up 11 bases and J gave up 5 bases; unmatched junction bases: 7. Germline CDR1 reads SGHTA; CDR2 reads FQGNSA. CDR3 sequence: CAVGGERDTQYF. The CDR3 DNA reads TGTGCCGTGGGGGGGGAGCGAGATACGCAGTATTTT. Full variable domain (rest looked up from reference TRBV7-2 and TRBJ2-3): GAGVSQSPSNKVTEKGKDVELRCDPISGHTALYWYRQSLGQGLEFLIYFQGNSAPDKSGLPSDRFSAERTGGSVSTLTIQRTQQEDSAVYLCAVGGERDTQYFGPGTRLTVL.

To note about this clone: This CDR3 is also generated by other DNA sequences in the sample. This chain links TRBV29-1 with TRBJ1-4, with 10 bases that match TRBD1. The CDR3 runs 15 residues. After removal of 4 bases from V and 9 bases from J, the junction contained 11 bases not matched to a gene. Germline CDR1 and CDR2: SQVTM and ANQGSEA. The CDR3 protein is CSVGTGGTNEKKLFF. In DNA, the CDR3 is TGCAGCGTTGGGACAGGGGGAACTAATGAAAAAAAACTGTTTTTT.

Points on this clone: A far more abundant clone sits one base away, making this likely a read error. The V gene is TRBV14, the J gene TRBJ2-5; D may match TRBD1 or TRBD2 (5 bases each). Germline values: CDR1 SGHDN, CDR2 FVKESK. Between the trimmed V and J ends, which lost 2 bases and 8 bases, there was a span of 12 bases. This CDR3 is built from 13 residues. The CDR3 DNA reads TGTGCCAGCAGCCAATCGCCGAGGGGTACCCAGTACTTC. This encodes CASSQSPRGTQYF.

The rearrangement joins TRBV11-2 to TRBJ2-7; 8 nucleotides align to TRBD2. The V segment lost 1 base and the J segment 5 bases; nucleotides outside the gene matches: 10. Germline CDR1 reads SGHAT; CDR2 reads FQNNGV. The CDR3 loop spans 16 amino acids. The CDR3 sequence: CASSLAGVAGGNEQYF. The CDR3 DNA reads TGTGCCAGCAGCTTAGCTGGGGTCGCGGGGGGAAACGAGCAGTACTTC.

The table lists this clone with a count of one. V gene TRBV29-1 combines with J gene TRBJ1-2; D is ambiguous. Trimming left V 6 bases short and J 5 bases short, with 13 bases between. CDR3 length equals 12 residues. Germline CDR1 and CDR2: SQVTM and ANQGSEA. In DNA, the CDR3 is TGCAGCGTGGACTGGGGTTTTTATGGCTACACCTTC. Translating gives CSVDWGFYGYTF.

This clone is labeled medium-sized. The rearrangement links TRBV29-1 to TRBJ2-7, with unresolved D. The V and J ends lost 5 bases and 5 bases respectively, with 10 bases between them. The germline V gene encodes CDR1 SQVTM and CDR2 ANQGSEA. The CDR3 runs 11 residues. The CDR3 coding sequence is TGCAGCGTTTGGGTCTGGAACGAGCAGTACTTC. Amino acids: CSVWVWNEQYF.

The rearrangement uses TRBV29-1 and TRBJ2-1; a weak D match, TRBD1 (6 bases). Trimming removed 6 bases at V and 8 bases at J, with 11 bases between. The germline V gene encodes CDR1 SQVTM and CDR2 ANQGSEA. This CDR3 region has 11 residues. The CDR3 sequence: CSVAGGDEQFF. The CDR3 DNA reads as TGCAGCGTAGCTGGGGGCGATGAGCAGTTCTTC.